Shown below are 11 T cell receptor beta chains from a single sample sequenced in a study of regulatory T cells in long-lasting Graves disease. Described time point: newly diagnosed GD, antithyroid drugs for less than 3 months. PBMCs provided the RNA from which the TCR library was made. Building of the TCR beta libraries involved iRepertoire HTBI primers and Arm-PCR of CDR3 regions. One entry per CDR3 protein results from TCRdb running MiXCR on the multiplex PCR reads. The data contain hundreds of thousands of distinct CDR3 sequences, roughly 14% of them singletons. This sample was also put to use in a study of T cells in Graves' hyperthyroidism and ophthalmopathy.

Sequencing was performed on peripheral blood mononuclear cells (PBMCs), taken at new diagnosis, from a patient treated with antithyroid drugs. These receptors came from a man in his thirties or forties with Graves disease.

This clonotype was seen a handful of times. The gene calls are TRBV20-1 and TRBJ2-7, with D uncertain. The germline gives CDR1 DFQATT, CDR2 SNEGSKA (reference sequence). This CDR3 is built from 14 residues. Deletions cut 3 bases from V and 6 bases from J, with 18 bases between. The CDR3 DNA reads TGCAGTGCTAGCGGACCCTTCGACCGCGGCGAGCAGTACTTC. It yields the protein CSASGPFDRGEQYF.

This clonotype showed up just a few times. The chain recombines TRBV5-1 with TRBJ1-3; the D gene is possibly TRBD1 (6 bases). The CDR3 length is 15 residues. Germline-derived CDR1 and CDR2 are SGHRS and YFSETQ. Trimming cost V 3 bases and J 4 bases, with 14 bases left between them. The CDR3 nucleotides read TGCGCCAGCAGCTACGGGGGCGACGGGGGAAACACCATATATTTT. Its protein product is CASSYGGDGGNTIYF.

This clonotype was detected ten times or more. The V call is TRBV28, the J call TRBJ2-3; D is perhaps TRBD1 (6 bases). CDR1 is MDHEN and CDR2 is SYDVKM in the germline V gene. The V and J ends lost 3 bases and 8 bases respectively, with 15 bases between them. The CDR3 spans 14 residues. The CDR3 reads CASSLVTGSGTQYF. The CDR3 DNA follows: TGTGCCAGCAGTTTGGTTACAGGGTCTGGTACGCAGTATTTT.

The chain recombines TRBV6-1 with TRBJ2-1, with D possibly called TRBD1 or TRBD2 (5 bases each). The CDR3 contains 14 residues. V shed 6 bases and J shed 7 bases, with 16 bases lying between them. Germline CDR1 is MNHNS and CDR2 is SASEGT. The CDR3 DNA follows: TGTGCCAGCAGCGTAGCAGGGAGTAGTAATGAGCAGTTCTTC. It specifies CASSVAGSSNEQFF.

The sample holds many counts of this clonotype. The V call is TRBV20-1, the J call TRBJ2-7, with 8 nucleotides matching TRBD1. The CDR3 is 14 amino acids. Germline CDR1 DFQATT, CDR2 SNEGSKA (reference sequence). V lost 4 bases, J lost 3 bases, and 8 bases stayed unmatched. CDR3 sequence reads: CSATGTGRFYEQYF. The CDR3 DNA reads as TGCAGTGCTACCGGGACAGGACGATTCTACGAGCAGTACTTC.

The table lists this clonotype with a few counts. The junction shows a germline mismatch at one end, possibly a read error. The V and J genes are TRBV20-1 and TRBJ2-1; TRBD1 aligns across 9 bases. Germline V CDR1 and CDR2: DFQATT, SNEGSKA (reference sequence). This CDR3 spans 16 amino acids. CDR3 nucleotides: TGCAGTGCCTCTGGACAGGGGTTTGGGGTTTGGGTTGAGCAGTCCTTC. This sequence encodes CSASGQGFGVWVEQSF.

V gene TRBV24-1 combines with J gene TRBJ2-7; 8 positions agree with TRBD2. V lost 7 bases, J lost 2 bases, and 3 bases stayed unmatched. This CDR3 is built from 13 residues. Germline V CDR1 and CDR2: KGHDR, SFDVKD. The CDR3: CATREGLAYEQYF. CDR3 DNA: TGTGCCACCAGGGAGGGACTAGCCTACGAGCAGTACTTC.

This clonotype was observed at least ten times. This chain links TRBV25-1 with TRBJ2-1, with D maybe TRBD1 (6 bases). The CDR3 runs 14 residues. The V end was cut by 4 bases, the J end by 4 bases, with 11 bases between. The germline gives CDR1 MGHDK, CDR2 SYGVNS. CDR3 DNA sequence: TGTGCCAGCAGTGGCGGACAGAGTTACAATGAGCAGTTCTTC. It encodes CASSGGQSYNEQFF.

This clonotype was seen many times. This sequence joins TRBV10-3 and TRBJ1-1; 11 bases align to TRBD1. Per germline, CDR1 ENHRY and CDR2 SYGVKD. The CDR3 covers 15 residues. With 7 bases clipped from V and 8 bases from J, the junction kept 12 bases outside the gene matches. This chain's CDR3 is CAINTPGQGETEAFF. DNA of the CDR3: TGTGCCATCAACACCCCGGGACAGGGGGAAACGGAAGCTTTCTTT.

The V and J genes are TRBV6-2 or TRBV6-3 and TRBJ2-1; 7 bases map to TRBD1. The CDR3 totals 13 residues. V gave up 6 bases and J gave up 5 bases; unmatched junction bases: 4. Per germline, CDR1 MNHEY and CDR2 SVGEGT. This CDR3 reads CASRRTGNNEQFF. The DNA for the CDR3 is TGTGCCAGCAGAAGGACAGGTAACAATGAGCAGTTCTTC.

This clonotype came up a few times. V is TRBV11-1 and J is TRBJ2-2; D assignment may be TRBD1 or TRBD2 (5 bases each). Trimming took 1 base from V and 5 from J, leaving 14 bases between them. Germline V lookup: CDR1 SGHAT, CDR2 FQDESV (reference sequence). The CDR3 covers 16 residues. CDR3 sequence reads: CASSLGGQGRTGELFF. The CDR3 DNA reads TGTGCCAGCAGCTTAGGAGGGCAGGGTCGTACCGGGGAGCTGTTTTTT.